The next 10 T cell receptor beta chains were all read from a single sample in a study of blood T cell repertoires in COVID-19. TCRdb's copy holds only in-frame clones and misses some; the assay was immunoSEQ multiplex PCR. The data show approximately 150,000 clones, roughly 79% seen once. The sequenced sample was peripheral blood. The origin of the receptors is an older woman with acute or convalescent COVID-19.

This clone came up a few times. The rearrangement links TRBV14 to TRBJ2-7, with 8 positions matching TRBD1. The CDR3 has 13 residues. J gave up 3 bases and V 4 bases, and 2 bases lay outside the gene matches. The V gene's germline CDR1 is SGHDN and CDR2 FVKESK. The CDR3: CASSRDRLYEQYF. The CDR3 nucleotides are TGTGCCAGCAGCCGGGACAGGCTCTACGAGCAGTACTTC.

The V gene is TRBV7-9, the J gene TRBJ2-2, with TRBD1 matching 10 bases. Trimming cost V 4 bases and J 4 bases; bases outside gene matches: 3. This CDR3 has 15 amino acids. In germline, CDR1 is SEHNR, CDR2 FQNEAQ (reference sequence). The CDR3 protein is CASSSGTGVTGELFF. CDR3 nucleotide sequence: TGTGCCAGCAGCTCAGGGACAGGGGTCACCGGGGAGCTGTTTTTT.

The chain joins TRBV3-1 (or the pseudogene TRBV3-2) to TRBJ2-5, with D uncertain. Per germline, CDR1 LGHDT and CDR2 YNNKEL (reference sequence). V lost 0 bases to trimming and J lost 1 base, with 9 bases between them. This CDR3 is 15 amino acids long. CDR3 protein: CASSQDSLPQETQYF. CDR3 DNA: TGTGCCAGCAGCCAAGATAGTCTACCCCAAGAGACCCAGTACTTC.

V usage is TRBV25-1 and J usage is TRBJ2-1; D not certain. V lost 5 bases and J 5 bases, leaving 7 bases between the germline ends. Germline lookup yields CDR1 MGHDK and CDR2 SYGVNS. The CDR3 is 12 amino acids. The CDR3 DNA is TGTGCCAGCAGTCCGATAGACAATGAGCAGTTCTTC. Translating it yields CASSPIDNEQFF.

This clone was counted only a few times. V is TRBV10-3 and J is TRBJ2-3, with TRBD2 identical over 9 bases. Germline lookup yields CDR1 ENHRY and CDR2 SYGVKD. The CDR3 is made up of 14 amino acids. The V segment lost 8 bases and the J segment 3 bases; nucleotides outside the gene matches: 6. The CDR3 DNA sequence: TGTGCCATCCAGCTCGCGGGAGGGACAGATACGCAGTATTTT. Protein: CAIQLAGGTDTQYF.

V and J are TRBV6-6 and TRBJ1-1; maybe TRBD1 (6 bases). Trimming pared 2 bases from V and 5 bases from J, leaving 9 bases between. The CDR3 loop spans 13 amino acids. Per germline, CDR1 MNHNY and CDR2 SVGAGI (reference sequence). CDR3 sequence: CASSYTRGTEAFF. In DNA form, the CDR3 reads TGTGCCAGCAGTTACACCAGGGGAACTGAAGCTTTCTTT.

The chain recombines TRBV28 with TRBJ1-1; D is ambiguous. Germline V gives CDR1 MDHEN, CDR2 SYDVKM. This CDR3 comprises 15 residues. Trimming left V 3 bases short and J 1 base short, with 12 bases between. The CDR3 DNA sequence: TGTGCCAGCAGTTTTTCGCCGGGGAAGAACACTGAAGCTTTCTTT. Residues: CASSFSPGKNTEAFF.

The genes are TRBV6-5 and TRBJ1-6; D remains unclear. The CDR3 has 14 amino acids. V was shortened by 6 bases and J by 6 bases, with 12 bases between the two germline ends. The germline V gene encodes CDR1 MNHEY and CDR2 SVGAGI. CDR3 DNA: TGTGCCAGCAGCCTGGAAGGACTTAATTCACCCCTCCACTTT. Translation: CASSLEGLNSPLHF.

The chain uses TRBV7-9 and TRBJ2-1, with 9 bases identical to TRBD1. CDR1 is SEHNR, CDR2 FQNEAQ, per germline (reference sequence). V shed 6 bases and J 15 bases; nucleotides not matched to a gene: 21. The CDR3 is made up of 16 amino acids. CDR3 bases: TGTGCCAGCAGTCCGCCGGGACTGAACACAGGGGGCAGGGGGTTCTTC. Translation: CASSPPGLNTGGRGFF.

This chain uses TRBV27 with TRBJ2-4; D is perhaps TRBD1 (6 bases). The CDR3 has 14 amino acids. Trimming removed 5 bases from V and 3 bases from J, with 11 bases in between. Germline CDR1 and CDR2: MNHEY and SMNVEV (reference sequence). The CDR3 loop is CASSKTGFKNIQYF. CDR3 DNA: TGTGCCAGCAGTAAGACAGGATTCAAAAACATTCAGTACTTC.